This T cell receptor (beta chain) was profiled in a study of T cell responses to AZD1222 COVID-19 vaccine (TCRdb year 2021). The study in broad terms: AZD1222 recipients given second doses at about 4 weeks or at about 12 weeks were pooled, since spike-specific TCR depth and breadth were not found to differ between the two schedules. Trial participants were enrolled by age into 18-55, 56-69 and 70-plus year subgroups, with around 150, 28 and 57 TCR-sequenced participants respectively. TCR sequencing covered fewer than 250 trial participants: around 210 given two doses of AZD1222 and about 26 given two doses of MenACWY control vaccine. On the study overall, not on this receptor specifically: Because no day 14 peak-response samples were available, repertoires were characterized only after the peak T cell response. After two AZD1222 doses, both the breadth and the depth of spike-specific TCRs were significantly higher than at day 0 and than in MenACWY recipients. Participants were mostly white British and included more females than males, and it was suggested by the authors that clonal diversity may have been underestimated. Reportedly, close to half of the unique spike-specific TCRs recognized epitopes lying outside the regions that are mutated in the B.1.351 and B.1.1.7 variants. In the small 56-69-year group, the increase in depth fell short of significance, most likely because of low power. Conclusions about previously exposed vaccinees are limited, since just five to seven AZD1222 recipients were seropositive for SARS-CoV-2 at baseline. The whole spike protein was spanned by vaccine-associated CD4 TCRs, and dominant responses were seen in regions 160-218 and 743-854.

The CDR3 regions of human TCRbeta chains were analyzed by immunosequencing. Per the source publication's procedure: TCRs in the repertoires were matched against a reference library of SARS-CoV-2-specific TCRs that had been generated with the MIRA antigen-specificity platform. Breadth meant the fraction of unique TCRs that were SARS-CoV-2-associated, whereas depth meant the fraction of total T cells that were SARS-CoV-2-associated. Using the MIRA data, each spike-specific TCR was assigned both to the spike region to which the TCR was reactive and to a CD4 or CD8 class. Log10-transformed breadth and depth values were compared by one-way ANOVA with Sidak's multiple comparisons tests. TCRdb carries this immuneACCESS record with in-frame sequences only. Its versions omit some clonotypes, under half of them owing to an unresolved V gene in the studies checked, with the rest unexplained. For V, J and clone size, that table is used; D and trimming come from the DNA. In all, the sample holds some 130,000 clones, and more than 85% of those were seen once. The ten biggest clones cover 1.5% to 2% of the sample.

The germline V gene gives CDR1 as SGHDN and CDR2 as FVKESK. V is pruned by 1 base and J by 1 base, leaving 2 bases of the junction without a gene match. CDR3 length: 16 amino acids, cysteine to phenylalanine. Only CDR3 DNA remains: 48 bases, in frame from the first base. The time point label for this specimen denotes: baseline before first vaccination. The vaccinee samples were drawn from two UK trials, COV001 and COV002, one of which was a single-blind randomized controlled phase 2/3 trial testing AZD1222 (ChAdOx1 nCoV-19) in healthy adults. For TCRbeta chain sequencing, PBMC samples from trial participants were taken at day 0 and at day 28 after the second dose. Regarding this clone: What this receptor recognizes is not known. Base qualities are not recorded, but no much larger clone differs from it by a single base.

The starting material was peripheral blood, obtained on day 0 of AZD1222 vaccination. Recombination connected TRBV14 to TRBJ1-5; TRBD1 aligns with 9 central bases. The receptor comes from an adult in good health. The CDR3: CASSQGGTGSNQPQHF. The sequenced DNA: TGTGCCAGCAGCCAAGGCGGGACAGGGAGCAATCAGCCCCAGCATTTT. Here the CDR3 is joined to the reference TRBV14 and TRBJ1-5 genes, and the full variable domain is: EAGVTQFPSHSVIEKGQTVTLRCDPISGHDNLYWYRRVMGKEIKFLLHFVKESKQDESGMPNNRFLAERTGGTYSTLKVQPAELEDSGVYFCASSQGGTGSNQPQHFGDGTRLSIL.